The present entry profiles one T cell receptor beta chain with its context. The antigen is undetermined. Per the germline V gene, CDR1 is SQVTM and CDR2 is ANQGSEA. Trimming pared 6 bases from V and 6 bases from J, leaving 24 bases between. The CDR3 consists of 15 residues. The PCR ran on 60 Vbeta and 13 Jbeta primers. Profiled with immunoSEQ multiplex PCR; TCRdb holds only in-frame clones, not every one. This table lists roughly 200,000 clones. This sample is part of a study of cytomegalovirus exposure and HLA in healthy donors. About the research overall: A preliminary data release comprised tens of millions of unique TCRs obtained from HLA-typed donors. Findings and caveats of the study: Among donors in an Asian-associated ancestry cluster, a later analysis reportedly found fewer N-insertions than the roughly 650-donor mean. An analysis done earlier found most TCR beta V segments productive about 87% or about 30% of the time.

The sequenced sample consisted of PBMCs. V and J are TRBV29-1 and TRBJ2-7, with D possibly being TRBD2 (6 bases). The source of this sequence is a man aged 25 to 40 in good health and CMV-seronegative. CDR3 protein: CSVLPGEGYLAEQYF. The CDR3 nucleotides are TGCAGCGTCCTTCCGGGGGAAGGATACTTAGCCGAGCAGTACTTC.